These 28 T cell receptor beta chains came from one sample sequenced in a study of T-cell reconstitution after alpha-beta-depleted transplantation in children. Researchers prepared the TCRbeta library using unique molecular identifiers, the study reports. TCRdb processed the PCR reads anew with MiXCR; each CDR3 protein has one entry. The data show hundreds of thousands of distinct CDR3 sequences, over 10% seen once. The specimen was PBMCs, collected before TCRalphabeta/CD19-depleted stem cell transplant. The receptors were sampled from a girl aged 2 to 10 with congenital amegakaryocytic thrombocytopenia, due to receive a stem cell transplant.

This clonotype came up a few times. The rearrangement links TRBV7-9 to TRBJ2-1; unclear D gene. This CDR3 contains 10 residues. Trimming left V 6 bases short and J 9 bases short, with 6 bases between. Germline V gives CDR1 SEHNR, CDR2 FQNEAQ (reference sequence). The DNA of the CDR3 is TGTGCCAGCAGAGGAAGTGAGCAGTTCTTC. Encoded protein: CASRGSEQFF.

This clonotype was counted many times. The genes are TRBV5-1 and TRBJ2-7, with a weak D call TRBD1 (5 bases). The germline V and J ends were trimmed by 0 bases and 5 bases, with 15 bases remaining between them. The CDR3 totals 15 residues. Per germline, CDR1 SGHRS and CDR2 YFSETQ. The CDR3 spells CASSLEGIVKNEQYF. The CDR3 DNA reads as TGCGCCAGCAGCTTGGAGGGGATAGTAAAAAACGAGCAGTACTTC. Full variable domain (missing parts from reference TRBV5-1 and TRBJ2-7): KAGVTQTPRYLIKTRGQQVTLSCSPISGHRSVSWYQQTPGQGLQFLFEYFSETQRNKGNFPGRFSGRQFSNSRSEMNVSTLELGDSALYLCASSLEGIVKNEQYFGPGTRLTVT.

The chain links TRBV29-1 to TRBJ2-5, with 7 positions matching TRBD1. Germline CDR1 reads SQVTM; CDR2 reads ANQGSEA. This CDR3 has 13 amino acids. Losses at the gene ends were 3 bases for V and 3 bases for J; bases not matched to a gene: 4. The CDR3 DNA is TGCAGCGTTGATCGGACAGGCAAAGAGACCCAGTACTTC. Encoded protein: CSVDRTGKETQYF.

V gene TRBV29-1 combines with J gene TRBJ2-1; unclear D gene. V lost 7 bases and J lost 7, with 17 bases in between. The CDR3 loop spans 13 amino acids. Germline CDR1 SQVTM, CDR2 ANQGSEA. The CDR3, as DNA: TGCAGCGCAACGCCCGGGTGGGGAAATGAGCAGTTCTTC. Residues: CSATPGWGNEQFF.

J is TRBJ2-7 and V is TRBV7-2; weak D call: TRBD2 (5 bases). The germline gives CDR1 SGHTA, CDR2 FQGNSA. The length of the CDR3 is 12 residues. Trimming removed 0 bases at V and 8 bases at J, with 8 bases between. CDR3 region: CASSLAGLQQYF. In nucleotides, the CDR3 is TGTGCCAGCAGCTTAGCCGGACTTCAGCAGTACTTC.

This clonotype was seen repeatedly, ten times or more. The gene calls are TRBV20-1 and TRBJ2-2, with 8 bases identical to TRBD2. Per the germline V gene, CDR1 is DFQATT and CDR2 is SNEGSKA (reference sequence). The trim removed 0 bases at V and 6 bases at J, leaving 6 bases unmatched. CDR3 length: 15 amino acids. The CDR3 nucleotides are TGCAGTGCTAGAGATCTTAGCGGGAAGGCCGGGGAGCTGTTTTTT. Translating it yields CSARDLSGKAGELFF.

This clonotype occurred many times. The rearrangement uses TRBV20-1 and TRBJ2-2; 8 nucleotides align to TRBD2. Per the germline V gene, CDR1 is DFQATT and CDR2 is SNEGSKA (reference sequence). The CDR3 runs 14 residues. Losses at the gene ends were 2 bases for V and 4 bases for J; bases not matched to a gene: 3. CDR3 coding DNA: TGCAGTGCTAGAAAGCGGGAGAGCACCGGGGAGCTGTTTTTT. This translates into CSARKRESTGELFF.

This clonotype was counted at least ten times. This rearrangement joins TRBV4-1 to TRBJ2-3; 11 bases match TRBD2. The germline V gene has CDR1 MGHRA and CDR2 YSYEKL. After removal of 0 bases from V and 2 bases from J, the junction contained 16 bases not matched to a gene. The CDR3 contains 21 residues. CDR3 in amino acids: CASSQDHLAGLAASSTDTQYF. CDR3 nucleotide sequence: TGCGCCAGCAGCCAAGATCACCTGGCGGGACTAGCGGCTTCGTCCACAGATACGCAGTATTTT.

The CDR3 DNA reads as TGCGCCAGCAGCTTGCGACAGGGTTGGGGGGATACGCAGTATTTT. This translates into CASSLRQGWGDTQYF. This chain links TRBV5-1 with TRBJ2-3, with 7 positions matching TRBD1. Germline CDR1 is SGHRS and CDR2 is YFSETQ. The CDR3 sequence is 15 residues long. The ends lost 1 base at V and 6 bases at J; junction bases unmatched: 8. The variable domain in full, with the rest retrieved from reference TRBV5-1 and TRBJ2-3, is KAGVTQTPRYLIKTRGQQVTLSCSPISGHRSVSWYQQTPGQGLQFLFEYFSETQRNKGNFPGRFSGRQFSNSRSEMNVSTLELGDSALYLCASSLRQGWGDTQYFGPGTRLTVL.

The chain employs TRBV6-1 and TRBJ2-1; 14 positions agree with TRBD2. The germline V gene encodes CDR1 MNHNS and CDR2 SASEGT. CDR3 length equals 15 residues. V was clipped by 6 bases and J by 8 bases; unmatched bases: 6. CDR3 loop: CASSNGLAGGDEQFF. The CDR3 nucleotides are TGTGCCAGCAGCAATGGACTAGCGGGAGGCGATGAGCAGTTCTTC.

The table lists this clonotype with many counts. The rearrangement joins TRBV12-3 or TRBV12-4 to TRBJ1-3; D remains ambiguous. This CDR3 comprises 16 residues. The ends were cut back, 6 bases at V and 3 bases at J, with 18 bases in the middle. CDR3 coding DNA: TGTGCCAGCAGCCCCCGCGGAGTAGGTTATGGAAACACCATATATTTT. It encodes CASSPRGVGYGNTIYF.

The chain combines TRBV4-1 with TRBJ2-2; 7 nucleotides match TRBD2. The germline CDR1 and CDR2 sequences are MGHRA and YSYEKL. The CDR3 length is 18 residues. The trim removed 0 bases at V and 5 bases at J, leaving 12 bases unmatched. CDR3 nucleotide sequence: TGCGCCAGCAGCCAAGATTTTCTGGGCGGGAGAGGTACCGGGGAGCTGTTTTTT. It translates to CASSQDFLGGRGTGELFF.

This clonotype was counted at least ten times. V and J are TRBV20-1 and TRBJ2-3; 7 positions agree with TRBD2. The CDR3 extends over 15 amino acids. Germline V gives CDR1 DFQATT, CDR2 SNEGSKA (reference sequence). The ends lost 1 base at V and 2 bases at J; junction bases unmatched: 6. CDR3 amino acids: CSARVAGEYTDTQYF. CDR3 nucleotides: TGCAGTGCTAGAGTGGCGGGAGAGTACACAGATACGCAGTATTTT.

On this clonotype: A read error is possible here, since a much larger clone lies one base away. The chain employs TRBV20-1 and TRBJ2-1; tentative D call: TRBD2 (6 bases). The CDR3 has 16 amino acids. The germline CDR1 and CDR2 sequences are DFQATT and SNEGSKA (reference sequence). CDR3 region: CCAREEAGSGWAEQFF. CDR3 DNA: TGCTGTGCTAGAGAGGAAGCGGGTAGCGGATGGGCGGAGCAGTTCTTC.

Only a few counts were recorded for this clonotype. CDR3 loop: CSPLDGEINIQYF. The CDR3 region has the DNA TGCAGCCCCCTGGATGGAGAAATAAACATTCAGTACTTC. The chain has TRBV20-1 and TRBJ2-4; D is unclear. Germline V gene sequence: CDR1 DFQATT, CDR2 SNEGSKA (reference sequence). The CDR3 spans 13 residues.

The chain links TRBV10-2 to TRBJ2-3; tentative D call: TRBD1 (5 bases). Trimming left V 0 bases short and J 4 bases short, with 11 bases between. Per germline, CDR1 WSHSY and CDR2 SAAADI. The CDR3 is made up of 15 amino acids. This CDR3 is CASSESGAVADTQYF. The CDR3 coding sequence is TGCGCCAGCAGTGAGTCAGGGGCGGTGGCAGATACGCAGTATTTT.

This clonotype was recorded many times. This sequence joins TRBV11-2 and TRBJ2-3; 10 nucleotides match TRBD1. The CDR3 is 17 residues long. Germline CDR1 reads SGHAT; CDR2 reads FQNNGV. The V gene end was trimmed by 5 bases and the J gene end by 4 bases; junction bases not matched to a gene: 12. This CDR3 is CASSPGVDRGPSDTQYF. Written as DNA, the CDR3 is TGTGCCAGCAGCCCAGGGGTTGACAGGGGGCCGTCAGATACGCAGTATTTT.

The chain combines TRBV5-1 with TRBJ2-2; unclear D gene. V was cut by 4 bases and J by 7 bases, with 8 bases left in between. This CDR3 is built from 12 residues. Germline CDR1 and CDR2: SGHRS and YFSETQ. CDR3 region: CASSLNNGELFF. In DNA form, the CDR3 reads TGCGCCAGCAGCCTCAATAACGGGGAGCTGTTTTTT.

This clonotype was seen repeatedly, ten times or more. The CDR3 here is CASSSGTANSPLHF. In DNA, the CDR3 is TGCGCCAGCAGTTCCGGGACAGCAAATTCACCCCTCCACTTT. The chain carries TRBV5-1 and TRBJ1-6; TRBD1 matches at 7 bases. The CDR3 runs to 14 residues. The V and J ends lost 5 bases and 7 bases, in that order; junction bases with no gene match: 6. Germline values: CDR1 SGHRS, CDR2 YFSETQ.

In this sample, this clonotype turned up a few times. This chain links TRBV20-1 with TRBJ2-1, with 13 bases aligning to TRBD2. Germline V gene sequence: CDR1 DFQATT, CDR2 SNEGSKA (reference sequence). The CDR3 is 15 amino acids. V shed 6 bases and J 7 bases; nucleotides not matched to a gene: 9. The CDR3 loop is CSAPTGTSGINEQFF. As DNA, the CDR3 is TGCAGTGCCCCTACCGGGACTAGCGGGATTAATGAGCAGTTCTTC.

This clonotype appeared a few times. The chain links TRBV3-1 to TRBJ2-5, with 7 bases fitting TRBD1. The germline V gene has CDR1 LGHDT and CDR2 YNNKEL (reference sequence). The CDR3 spans 14 residues. Trimming at V came to 5 bases and at J to 6 bases, leaving 9 bases not matched to a gene. CDR3 bases: TGTGCCAGCAGCTACCGGACAGGACCAAAGACCCAGTACTTC. Translated, it gives CASSYRTGPKTQYF.

The chain employs TRBV20-1 and TRBJ2-2; D unclear. Germline CDR1 is DFQATT and CDR2 is SNEGSKA (reference sequence). Trimming removed 3 bases at V and 10 bases at J, with 12 bases between. The CDR3 length is 12 residues. The CDR3 region has the DNA TGCAGTGCTAGTAGAGGTCTCGAGGAGCTGTTTTTT. Protein sequence: CSASRGLEELFF.

This clonotype was counted between two and nine times. The chain employs TRBV5-1 and TRBJ1-1, with D tentatively TRBD1 (6 bases). Germline V lookup: CDR1 SGHRS, CDR2 YFSETQ. The CDR3 length is 13 residues. V lost 5 bases and J lost 5, with 13 bases in between. CDR3 DNA: TGCGCCAGCAGGACCGAGGGGGGAACTGAAGCTTTCTTT. This sequence encodes CASRTEGGTEAFF.

In this sample, this clonotype turned up many times. The chain links TRBV5-6 to TRBJ1-2; possible D gene TRBD1, 6 bases. CDR3 size: 14 residues. V shed 0 bases and J shed 4 bases, with 10 bases lying between them. Germline CDR1 reads SGHDT; CDR2 reads YYEEEE. CDR3 in DNA: TGTGCCAGCAGCTTGGTAGGGGGTAGCTATGGCTACACCTTC. Protein product: CASSLVGGSYGYTF.

This clonotype was seen only a few times. The rearrangement uses TRBV7-9 and TRBJ2-3; the D gene is possibly TRBD2 (6 bases). CDR3 length: 14 residues. The germline CDR1 and CDR2 sequences are SEHNR and FQNEAQ (reference sequence). Trimming took off 3 bases at V and 4 bases at J, with 11 bases between the two ends. CDR3 coding DNA: TGTGCCAGCAGCTTTGGGGGGAAGGCAGATACGCAGTATTTT. It codes for CASSFGGKADTQYF.

Concerning this clonotype: One base away lies a much larger clone, so this may be a sequencing read error. The chain recombines TRBV24-1 with TRBJ2-7; TRBD2 might be the D (5 bases). Germline assignment: CDR1 KGHDR and CDR2 SFDVKD. V lost 4 bases and J 3 bases, leaving 15 bases between the germline ends. This CDR3 is 15 amino acids long. The CDR3 protein is CATSDPQTGDYEQYF. In DNA, the CDR3 is TGTGCCACCAGTGACCCCCAGACCGGGGACTACGAGCAGTACTTC.

Many counts were recorded for this clonotype. The chain carries TRBV12-3 or TRBV12-4 and TRBJ2-3; the D gene is possibly TRBD1 (6 bases). V lost 3 bases and J 2 bases, leaving 12 bases between the germline ends. The CDR3 totals 15 residues. The CDR3 here is CASSLGQGHTDTQYF. The CDR3 bases are TGTGCCAGCAGTTTGGGGCAGGGACACACAGATACGCAGTATTTT.

This clonotype appeared a few times. This chain connects TRBV4-1 to TRBJ2-7; 8 bases line up with TRBD2. Germline V gives CDR1 MGHRA, CDR2 YSYEKL. The junction had 16 bases not matched to a gene; V was cut back by 1 base and J by 5 bases. The CDR3 totals 18 residues. The CDR3 nucleotides are TGCGCCAGCAGCCAAGTTAGATACTCGGGAGGGCCGAGAGACGAGCAGTACTTC. Translation: CASSQVRYSGGPRDEQYF.